This T cell receptor beta chain was identified during a study of preoperative IRX-2 immunotherapy in early breast cancer. The CDR3 consists of 16 residues. Germline loops: CDR1 SGHNT, CDR2 YENEEA. V was trimmed by 2 bases and J by 6 bases, leaving 19 bases between them. This clone is deemed large. The treatment: preoperative locoregional IRX-2 cytokine immunotherapy. Samples came from a phase Ib trial of preoperative locoregional IRX-2 cytokine immunotherapy. Profiled with immunoSEQ multiplex PCR; TCRdb holds only in-frame clones, not every one. The repertoire holds roughly 3,500 clones, with roughly 80% as singletons.

The V call is TRBV11-3, the J call TRBJ1-2; unclear D gene. This TCR derives from a human donor with breast cancer. Here the sequenced sample was tumor tissue, taken before IRX-2 immunotherapy. CDR3 DNA sequence: TGTGCCAGCAGCTTAAGGCTAACCCACAGCCTCAATGGCTACACCTTC. As protein: CASSLRLTHSLNGYTF.